The 15 T cell receptor beta chains below come from one sample, sequenced in a study of CD8+CD57+ T cells in acquired aplastic anemia. TCR beta VDJ and CDR3 profiles were obtained from a genomic DNA template. TCRdb reanalysed the reads using MiXCR and keeps one entry per CDR3 protein. This table holds over 150,000 distinct CDR3 sequences, less than 70% found once. Sequenced: sorted CD4+, CD8+, or CD8+CD57+ T cells (not recorded which) from PBMCs. Source of these receptors: a human donor in good health, serving as a control.

In regard to this clonotype: The conserved phenylalanine or tryptophan normally closing the CDR3 is absent here, so this likely arose from a read error. The chain uses TRBV19 and TRBJ1-5; D gene uncertain. Germline loops: CDR1 LNHDA, CDR2 SQIVND (reference sequence). CDR3 length equals 13 residues. V dropped 9 bases and J dropped 9 bases, with 18 bases sitting between them. DNA of the CDR3: TGTGCCAGCAGCCAAGGGTACGGTAGGCCCCAGCATCTT. Amino acid sequence: CASSQGYGRPQHL.

The sample holds many counts of this clonotype. The chain couples TRBV7-2 to TRBJ2-3; no reliable D call. Trimming took off 2 bases at V and 0 bases at J, with 12 bases between the two ends. Germline V gene sequence: CDR1 SGHTA, CDR2 FQGNSA. This CDR3 is built from 16 residues. The CDR3 DNA sequence: TGTGCCAGCAGCTTAAATGGAATGTCTAGCACAGATACGCAGTATTTT. Protein: CASSLNGMSSTDTQYF.

The chain links TRBV7-3 to TRBJ2-5; 7 positions match TRBD1. V lost 2 bases, J lost 2 bases, and 5 bases stayed unmatched. This CDR3 spans 15 amino acids. Germline V gene data show CDR1 as SGHTA and CDR2 as FQGTGA. CDR3 DNA sequence: TGTGCCAGCAGCTTATGGGGGACAGTTCAAGAGACCCAGTACTTC. As protein: CASSLWGTVQETQYF.

This clonotype has ten or more counts. The rearrangement links TRBV5-1 to TRBJ2-1, with 7 bases lining up with TRBD2. This CDR3 contains 16 residues. CDR1 and CDR2 (germline): SGHRS, YFSETQ. V lost 0 bases to trimming and J lost 3 bases; unmatched junction nucleotides: 6. The DNA for the CDR3 is TGCGCCAGCAGCTTGGACGTGGGGGGGAGCTACAATGAGCAGTTCTTC. It specifies CASSLDVGGSYNEQFF.

This clonotype appeared many times. V gene TRBV6-1 combines with J gene TRBJ1-1, with 9 bases that match TRBD1. The CDR3 is made up of 15 amino acids. After removal of 6 bases from V and 0 bases from J, the junction contained 5 bases not matched to a gene. Germline-derived CDR1 and CDR2 are MNHNS and SASEGT. CDR3: CASRGQGNMNTEAFF. CDR3 coding DNA: TGTGCCAGCAGGGGACAGGGTAACATGAACACTGAAGCTTTCTTT.

This sequence joins TRBV25-1 and TRBJ2-7, with unresolved D. V lost 1 base, J lost 6 bases, and 16 bases lay in between. Germline CDR1 reads MGHDK; CDR2 reads SYGVNS. The CDR3 runs to 15 residues. CDR3 sequence reads: CASSESGVVSTEQYF. CDR3 DNA: TGTGCCAGCAGTGAATCGGGCGTCGTTTCCACCGAGCAGTACTTC.

The genes are TRBV7-6 and TRBJ2-1, with 8 bases matching TRBD1. The better agreement between TRBJ2-5 and the DNA end casts doubt on the J call. This CDR3 is 14 amino acids long. The germline CDR1 and CDR2 sequences are SGHVS and FNYEAQ. The CDR3 region has the DNA TGTGCCAGCAGCGGACAGGGAAAAGGGGAGACCCAGTACTTC. It is translated as CASSGQGKGETQYF.

This clonotype was seen repeatedly, ten times or more. This chain links TRBV24-1 with TRBJ1-5, with TRBD1 identical over 8 bases. Germline trimming cut 3 bases from V and 5 bases from J; bases unmatched to any gene: 2. Germline loops: CDR1 KGHDR, CDR2 SFDVKD. This CDR3 region has 14 residues. The chain's CDR3 is CATSDNRGDQPQHF. CDR3 coding DNA: TGTGCCACCAGTGATAACAGGGGGGATCAGCCCCAGCATTTT.

V gene TRBV9 combines with J gene TRBJ1-2; weak D call: TRBD1 (5 bases). Per germline, CDR1 SGDLS and CDR2 YYNGEE. The length of the CDR3 is 16 residues. Trimming removed 2 bases from V and 2 bases from J, with 16 bases in between. As DNA, the CDR3 is TGTGCCAGCAGCGTCTTAGCGGGGGGAAGCAACTATGGCTACACCTTC. It yields the protein CASSVLAGGSNYGYTF.

This clonotype was seen at least ten times. As DNA, the CDR3 is TGCAGCGTTGACGGGGCACAGGGATACAATGAGCAGTTCTTC. Encoded protein: CSVDGAQGYNEQFF. The gene calls are TRBV29-1 and TRBJ2-1, with D possibly being TRBD1 (6 bases). Deletions cut 3 bases from V and 4 bases from J, with 13 bases between. The CDR3 loop spans 14 amino acids. CDR1 SQVTM and CDR2 ANQGSEA come from the germline V gene.

As regards this clonotype: A much more abundant neighbour one base away suggests this may be a read error. This chain connects TRBV4-2 to TRBJ2-5, with 8 bases identical to TRBD2. The end of the DNA aligns better with TRBJ2-1, so the J call may be wrong. This CDR3 has 16 amino acids. Germline CDR1 reads LGHNA; CDR2 reads YNFKEQ. CDR3 residues: CASSRDASGGPSEQFF. The CDR3 nucleotides read TGTGCCAGCAGCCGAGATGCGAGCGGGGGTCCCAGTGAGCAGTTCTTC.

This clonotype was recorded at least ten times. The chain is built from TRBV6-5 and TRBJ2-6; TRBD1 agrees at 9 bases. Germline V gene sequence: CDR1 MNHEY, CDR2 SVGAGI. The CDR3 sequence is 17 residues long. V shed 2 bases and J 1 base; nucleotides not matched to a gene: 3. The CDR3 coding sequence is TGTGCCAGCAGTTACACAGGGGGCAGGTCTGGGGCCAACGTCCTGACTTTC. This sequence encodes CASSYTGGRSGANVLTF.

The CDR3 here is CSAPDRGTSLLEQYF. In nucleotides, the CDR3 is TGCAGTGCCCCGGACCGCGGGACTAGTCTTCTCGAGCAGTACTTC. The J gene is TRBJ2-7, the V gene TRBV20-1, with TRBD2 matching 8 bases. CDR1 and CDR2 (germline): DFQATT, SNEGSKA (reference sequence). The CDR3 totals 15 residues. V shed 6 bases, J shed 6 bases, and the junction held 16 bases outside the gene matches.

This clonotype was observed once. This sequence joins TRBV29-1 and TRBJ1-1; D gene uncertain. The V end lost 7 bases, the J end lost 3 bases, and 15 bases lay between the germline ends. This CDR3 has 13 residues. Per germline, CDR1 SQVTM and CDR2 ANQGSEA. The CDR3 protein is CSGAGPVDTEAFF. The CDR3 bases are TGCAGCGGGGCGGGTCCGGTGGACACTGAAGCTTTCTTT.

This clonotype came up many times. This sequence joins TRBV6-2 or TRBV6-3 and TRBJ1-2, with D tentatively TRBD1 (5 bases). In germline, CDR1 is MNHEY, CDR2 SVGEGT. V dropped 4 bases and J dropped 4 bases, with 10 bases sitting between them. This CDR3 has 13 residues. The CDR3 spells CASSLSGIYGYTF. CDR3 sequence (DNA): TGTGCCAGCAGTTTGTCAGGGATCTATGGCTACACCTTC.